This T cell receptor beta chain was observed in a study of blood T cell repertoires in COVID-19. About the research overall: Sites in the United States, Italy and Spain provided acute and convalescent COVID-19 samples. T cells, B-cell-depleted T cells, or PBMCs provided the cDNA or gDNA that served as material.

Germline values: CDR1 LNHDA, CDR2 SQIVND (reference sequence). This CDR3 comprises 16 residues. J was trimmed by 1 base and V by 6 bases; bases with no gene match: 7. Study processing details: Reference gene primer amplification gave estimated nucleated cell counts. Sequencing used immunoSEQ multiplex PCR; TCRdb keeps in-frame clones, though not all of them. That table supplies the V and J calls and clone size; D and trimming were determined from the DNA. The table has 110,000 or so clones, about four fifths seen once; the top ten hold about 10%. This TCR derives from a human donor in a cohort sampled during active COVID-19. The sample taken for sequencing was peripheral blood. The chain uses TRBV19 and TRBJ1-1; 11 nucleotides align to TRBD1. CDR3 protein: CASRRTGGTQNTEAFF. The CDR3 nucleotides read TGTGCCAGTAGACGGACAGGGGGCACGCAGAACACTGAAGCTTTCTTT.